The entry that follows covers one T cell receptor (beta chain) sequence. Its antigen is as yet unknown. This sample is drawn from a study of cytomegalovirus exposure and HLA in healthy donors. For the study at large: Around 78 million unique TCRs, all from HLA-typed donors, were included in an early release of the data.

General study points: Exclusion applied to some V segments, including TRBV6-2 and TRBV6-3, as they were indistinguishable. The authors later found TCR association rates varying by HLA locus, with DRB1 most and HLA-C fewest.

The CDR3 sequence is 17 residues long. Germline CDR1 and CDR2: LNHNV and YYDKDF (reference sequence). Losses at the gene ends were 2 bases for V and 4 bases for J; bases not matched to a gene: 9. Vbeta (60) and Jbeta (13) primers were used in the PCR. Using immunoSEQ multiplex PCR, the repertoire was profiled, and TCRdb retains in-frame clones only, with some absent. This table has approximately 220,000 clones, 65% to 85% appearing once. This receptor was taken from a boy between 2 and 10 years old in good health and CMV-seronegative. What was sequenced was PBMCs. The rearrangement joins TRBV15 to TRBJ1-3; 9 nucleotides agree with TRBD1. CDR3 residues: CATSRSLQGAHGNTIYF. CDR3 DNA sequence: TGTGCCACCAGCAGATCCCTACAGGGGGCGCACGGAAACACCATATATTTT.